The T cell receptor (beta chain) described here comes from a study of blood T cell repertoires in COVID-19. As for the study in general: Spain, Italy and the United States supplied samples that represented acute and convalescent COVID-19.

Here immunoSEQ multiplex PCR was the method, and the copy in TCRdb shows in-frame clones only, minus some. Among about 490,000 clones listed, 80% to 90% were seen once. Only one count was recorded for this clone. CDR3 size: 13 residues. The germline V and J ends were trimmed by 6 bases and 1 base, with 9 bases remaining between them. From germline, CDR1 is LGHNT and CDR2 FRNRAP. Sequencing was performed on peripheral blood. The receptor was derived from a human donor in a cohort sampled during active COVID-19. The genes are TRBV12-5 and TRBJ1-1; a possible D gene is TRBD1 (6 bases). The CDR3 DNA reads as TGTGCTAGTGGCCTGGGACAGAACACTGAAGCTTTCTTT. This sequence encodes CASGLGQNTEAFF.